The present TCR beta chain was sequenced within a study of blood T cell repertoires in COVID-19. The assay was immunoSEQ multiplex PCR, and TCRdb's table has in-frame clones only and misses some. The sample carries 150,000 to 200,000 clones, 86% recorded once. Sequenced input: peripheral blood. The receptor was isolated from a man younger than 35 with acute or convalescent COVID-19.

Here the CDR3 DNA reads TGTGCCAGCAGCCCAATGGGGACAGACGAAGCTTTCTTT. As protein: CASSPMGTDEAFF. The rearrangement joins TRBV5-4 to TRBJ1-1, with 7 bases fitting TRBD1. The CDR3 runs to 13 residues. CDR1 is SGHNT, CDR2 YYREEE, per germline (reference sequence). The J segment lost 8 bases and the V segment lost 4 bases, leaving 8 bases of the junction unmatched. The full variable domain, its missing parts supplied by reference TRBV5-4 and TRBJ1-1, is ETGVTQSPTHLIKTRGQQVTLRCSSQSGHNTVSWYQQALGQGPQFIFQYYREEENGRGNFPPRFSGLQFPNYSSELNVNALELDDSALYLCASSPMGTDEAFFGQGTRLTVV.